These T cell receptor beta chains were read from a single sample in a study of cytomegalovirus exposure and HLA in healthy donors. Measured with immunoSEQ multiplex PCR; TCRdb has only the in-frame clones, and not every one. The sample records some 110,000 clones, 65% to 75% being singletons. The sequenced sample consisted of PBMCs. These TCRs come from a woman aged 45 to 65 in good health and CMV-seropositive. Both conserved end residues are part of each CDR3. A D gene is named only where the DNA matches it firmly. Only some rows state a clone size, as once, few, many or a class for expanded clones.

CDR3 length	V gene	D gene	clone size	J gene	CDR3 protein	CDR3 DNA
15	TRBV4-3	.	once	TRBJ2-7	CASSQDPGGRGEQYF	TGCGCCAGCAGCCAAGACCCAGGTGGTAGGGGCGAGCAGTACTTC
15	TRBV18	TRBD1	.	TRBJ1-1	CASSPPAGGNTEAFF	TGTGCCAGCTCACCACCGGCAGGGGGGAACACTGAAGCTTTCTTT
13	TRBV7-9	.	.	TRBJ1-2	CASSNWGDYGYTF	TGTGCCAGCAGCAATTGGGGGGATTATGGCTACACCTTC
15	TRBV4-1	.	.	TRBJ2-1	CASSGSDQRYNEQFF	TGCGCCAGCAGCGGTAGTGATCAGAGGTACAATGAGCAGTTCTTC
16	TRBV15	.	.	TRBJ1-4	CATSRDPGKAHEKLFF	TGTGCCACCAGCAGAGACCCAGGAAAGGCTCATGAAAAACTGTTTTTT
14	TRBV7-9	TRBD1	.	TRBJ1-2	CASSSGTGIYGYTF	TGTGCCAGCAGCTCCGGGACAGGGATCTATGGCTACACCTTC
14	TRBV29-1	TRBD1	once	TRBJ2-3	CSARDRGQSDTQYF	TGCAGCGCCCGGGACAGGGGGCAGTCCGATACGCAGTATTTT
13	TRBV10-3	TRBD1	few	TRBJ1-2	CAISGTGEFRYTF	TGTGCCATCAGCGGGACAGGGGAGTTCCGCTACACCTTC
13	TRBV7-9	.	.	TRBJ1-2	CASSKTDGGVVTF	TGTGCCAGCAGCAAGACCGATGGGGGGGTTGTTACCTTC
15	TRBV28	TRBD1	.	TRBJ1-2	CASSQGGSEDYGYTF	TGTGCCAGCAGTCAAGGGGGCTCCGAGGACTATGGCTACACCTTC
12	TRBV29-1	.	.	TRBJ2-5	CSAGGGGETQYF	TGCAGCGCCGGAGGGGGGGGAGAGACCCAGTACTTC
15	TRBV28	TRBD1	few	TRBJ1-5	CASSSSGTGNQPQHF	TGTGCCAGCAGTTCCTCCGGGACAGGCAATCAGCCCCAGCATTTT
13	TRBV5-8	.	few	TRBJ2-5	CASSLDREETQYF	TGTGCCAGCAGTTTGGACAGAGAAGAGACCCAGTACTTC
13	TRBV4-3	TRBD1	.	TRBJ1-1	CASSQVGQSEAFF	TGCGCCAGCAGCCAAGTGGGACAGAGTGAAGCTTTCTTT
14	TRBV30	.	.	TRBJ2-1	CAWSAPNSYNEQFF	TGTGCCTGGAGTGCTCCAAACAGCTACAATGAGCAGTTCTTC
15	TRBV28	.	.	TRBJ1-3	CASSQPGYSGNTIYF	TGTGCCAGCAGTCAACCGGGGTACTCTGGAAACACCATATATTTT
12	TRBV6-6	.	.	TRBJ1-1	CASSLSSTEAFF	TGTGCCAGCAGTCTTAGTAGTACTGAAGCTTTCTTT
15	TRBV7-2	.	.	TRBJ2-1	CASSLDGSSYNEQFF	TGTGCCAGCAGCTTAGACGGGAGCTCCTACAATGAGCAGTTCTTC
18	TRBV7-2	TRBD2	once	TRBJ2-3	CASSLGLAITTATDTQYF	TGTGCCAGCAGCTTGGGACTAGCCATAACCACGGCGACAGATACGCAGTATTTT
18	TRBV10-3	TRBD1	few	TRBJ2-1	CAISGDRGRFEDYNEQFF	TGTGCCATCAGTGGTGACAGGGGGCGATTTGAGGATTACAATGAGCAGTTCTTC
13	TRBV10-1	TRBD2	.	TRBJ2-5	CASSDNAAGREYF	TGCGCCAGCAGTGACAACGCGGCAGGGAGGGAATACTTC
12	TRBV5-1	TRBD1	few	TRBJ1-1	CASSVGTVEAFF	TGCGCCAGCAGCGTAGGGACAGTTGAAGCTTTCTTT
13	TRBV6-1	.	.	TRBJ2-1	CASSEQGLNEQFF	TGTGCCAGCAGTGAACAGGGCTTGAATGAGCAGTTCTTC
17	TRBV5-8	TRBD1	.	TRBJ2-2	CASSLEGLPDRVGELFF	TGTGCCAGCAGCTTGGAAGGGCTACCGGACAGGGTCGGGGAGCTGTTTTTT
17	TRBV9	TRBD2	.	TRBJ2-3	CASSAFGGGMSTDTQYF	TGTGCCAGCAGCGCCTTCGGCGGGGGGATGAGCACAGATACGCAGTATTTT
14	TRBV5-4	.	.	TRBJ1-4	CASSLGQNNEKLFF	TGTGCCAGCAGCTTGGGACAGAACAATGAAAAACTGTTTTTT
14	TRBV7-2	.	.	TRBJ2-7	CASSFSRSSYEQYF	TGTGCCAGCAGCTTTAGCCGGAGCTCCTACGAGCAGTACTTC
14	TRBV18	TRBD2	once	TRBJ2-3	CASSPGGSTDTQYF	TGTGCCAGCTCACCGGGGGGGAGCACAGATACGCAGTATTTT
19	TRBV4-3	.	.	TRBJ1-3	CASSQAWGRGVSSGNTIYF	TGCGCCAGCAGCCAAGCTTGGGGGCGGGGGGTAAGCTCTGGAAACACCATATATTTT
11	TRBV6-5	.	.	TRBJ2-7	CASSKGDEQYF	TGTGCCAGCAGTAAGGGGGACGAGCAGTACTTC
16	TRBV4-1	TRBD1	.	TRBJ1-4	CASRRTGDATNEKLFF	TGCGCCAGCAGACGGACAGGAGACGCAACTAATGAAAAACTGTTTTTT
15	TRBV6-5	.	few	TRBJ1-1	CASSPDGVANTEAFF	TGTGCCAGCAGTCCGGACGGGGTAGCGAACACTGAAGCTTTCTTT
16	TRBV4-3	TRBD1	once	TRBJ2-5	CASSHLYDRDQETQYF	TGCGCCAGCAGCCATCTCTATGACAGGGACCAAGAGACCCAGTACTTC
12	TRBV10-3	TRBD1	.	TRBJ1-6	CAAGTGNSPLHF	TGTGCCGCCGGGACAGGAAATTCACCCCTCCACTTT
16	TRBV9	TRBD1	once	TRBJ1-2	CASSVEGTGGLYGYTF	TGTGCCAGCAGCGTAGAAGGGACAGGGGGCCTGTATGGCTACACCTTC
14	TRBV27	.	.	TRBJ1-5	CASSTGSGGQPQHF	TGTGCCAGCAGTACAGGGTCAGGTGGTCAGCCCCAGCATTTT
16	TRBV6-1	.	few	TRBJ1-4	CASSEAGWEGNEKLFF	TGTGCCAGCAGTGAAGCAGGGTGGGAGGGGAATGAAAAACTGTTTTTT
16	TRBV2	.	.	TRBJ1-4	CASRETRAGINEKLFF	TGTGCCAGCAGAGAGACTAGGGCAGGCATTAATGAAAAACTGTTTTTT
16	TRBV7-6	TRBD1	once	TRBJ2-1	CASSVAGTASWNEQFF	TGTGCCAGCAGCGTCGCCGGGACAGCTTCCTGGAATGAGCAGTTCTTC
17	TRBV28	TRBD2	.	TRBJ2-1	CAIQGTSGRGSFDEQFF	TGTGCCATTCAGGGGACTAGCGGAAGGGGTAGCTTTGATGAGCAGTTCTTC
15	TRBV5-4	TRBD1	.	TRBJ1-1	CASSHMGQGLAEAFF	TGTGCCAGCAGCCACATGGGACAGGGACTCGCTGAAGCTTTCTTT
15	TRBV7-2	TRBD1	few	TRBJ2-5	CASSLEGQGLETQYF	TGTGCCAGCAGCTTAGAGGGACAGGGGTTGGAGACCCAGTACTTC
13	TRBV30	.	few	TRBJ1-2	CAWLRGGYYGYTF	TGTGCCTGGCTCAGGGGAGGGTACTATGGCTACACCTTC
14	TRBV19	.	.	TRBJ2-2	CASSINGNTGELFF	TGTGCCAGTAGTATCAACGGGAACACCGGGGAGCTGTTTTTT
15	TRBV10-2	TRBD1	.	TRBJ1-3	CASREGAAAGNTIYF	TGCGCCAGCAGAGAGGGGGCCGCGGCTGGAAACACCATATATTTT
14	TRBV30	.	.	TRBJ2-5	CAWTGGGPPRTQYF	TGTGCCTGGACCGGCGGGGGCCCCCCTAGGACCCAGTACTTC
18	TRBV2	TRBD2	few	TRBJ2-1	CASRGQPGTSGRINEQFF	TGTGCCAGCAGAGGACAACCCGGGACTAGCGGGAGGATCAATGAGCAGTTCTTC
14	TRBV10-3	.	.	TRBJ1-1	CAISESGGVTEAFF	TGTGCCATCAGTGAGTCGGGGGGGGTCACTGAAGCTTTCTTT